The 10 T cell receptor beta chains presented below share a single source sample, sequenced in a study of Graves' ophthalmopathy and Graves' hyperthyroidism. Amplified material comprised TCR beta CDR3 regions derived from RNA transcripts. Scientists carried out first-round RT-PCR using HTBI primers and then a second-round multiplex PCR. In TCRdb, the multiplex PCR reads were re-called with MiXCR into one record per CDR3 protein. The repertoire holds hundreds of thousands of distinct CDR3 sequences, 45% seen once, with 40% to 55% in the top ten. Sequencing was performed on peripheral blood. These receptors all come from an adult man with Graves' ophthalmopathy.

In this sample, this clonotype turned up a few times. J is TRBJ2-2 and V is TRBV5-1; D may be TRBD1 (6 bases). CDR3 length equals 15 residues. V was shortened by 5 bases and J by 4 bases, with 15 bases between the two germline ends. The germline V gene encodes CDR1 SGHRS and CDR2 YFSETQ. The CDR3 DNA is TGCGCCAGCAGATTCTTGACAGGCGGCACCGGGGAGCTGTTTTTT. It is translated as CASRFLTGGTGELFF.

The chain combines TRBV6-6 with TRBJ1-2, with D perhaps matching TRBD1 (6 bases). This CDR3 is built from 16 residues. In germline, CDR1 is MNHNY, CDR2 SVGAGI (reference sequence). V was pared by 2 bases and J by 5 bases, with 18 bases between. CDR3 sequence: CASSYPIRQAGYGYTF. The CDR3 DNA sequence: TGTGCCAGCAGTTACCCTATTAGACAGGCGGGGTATGGCTACACCTTC.

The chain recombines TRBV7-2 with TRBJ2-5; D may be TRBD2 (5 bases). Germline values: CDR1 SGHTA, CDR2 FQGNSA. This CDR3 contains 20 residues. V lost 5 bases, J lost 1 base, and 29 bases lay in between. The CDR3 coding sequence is TGTGCCAGCAGCCTCTACAAGGCGGGTAATGCCTTTACGAGCCAAGAGACCCAGTACTTC. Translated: CASSLYKAGNAFTSQETQYF.

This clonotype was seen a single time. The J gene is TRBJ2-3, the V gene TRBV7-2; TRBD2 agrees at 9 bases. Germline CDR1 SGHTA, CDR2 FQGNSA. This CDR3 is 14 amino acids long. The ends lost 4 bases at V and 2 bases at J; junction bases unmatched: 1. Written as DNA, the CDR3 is TGTGCCAGCAGCTCGGGACTAGCCACAGATACGCAGTATTTT. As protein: CASSSGLATDTQYF.

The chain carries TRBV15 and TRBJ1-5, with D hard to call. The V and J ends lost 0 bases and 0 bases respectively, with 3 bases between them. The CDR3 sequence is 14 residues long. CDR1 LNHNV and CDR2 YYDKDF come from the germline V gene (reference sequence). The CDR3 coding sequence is TGTGCCACCAGCAGAGACTATAGCAATCAGCCCCAGCATTTT. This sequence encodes CATSRDYSNQPQHF.

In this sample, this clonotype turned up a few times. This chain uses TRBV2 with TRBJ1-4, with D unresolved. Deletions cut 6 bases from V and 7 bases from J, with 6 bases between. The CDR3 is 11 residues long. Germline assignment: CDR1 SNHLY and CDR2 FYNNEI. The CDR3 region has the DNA TGTGCCAGCAGATATCTTGAAAAACTGTTTTTT. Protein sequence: CASRYLEKLFF.

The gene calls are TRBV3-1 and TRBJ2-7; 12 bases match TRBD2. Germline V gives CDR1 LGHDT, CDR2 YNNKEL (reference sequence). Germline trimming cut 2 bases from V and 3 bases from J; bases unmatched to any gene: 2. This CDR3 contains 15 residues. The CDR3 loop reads CASSQPGLAGYEQYF. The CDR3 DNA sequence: TGTGCCAGCAGCCAACCGGGACTAGCGGGCTACGAGCAGTACTTC.

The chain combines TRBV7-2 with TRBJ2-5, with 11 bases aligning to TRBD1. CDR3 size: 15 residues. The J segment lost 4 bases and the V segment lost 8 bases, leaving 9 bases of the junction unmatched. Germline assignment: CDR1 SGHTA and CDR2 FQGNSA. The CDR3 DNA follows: TGTGCCAGCTCACCTCCGGACAGGGGGCCAGAGACCCAGTACTTC. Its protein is CASSPPDRGPETQYF. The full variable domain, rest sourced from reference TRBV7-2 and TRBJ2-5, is GAGVSQSPSNKVTEKGKDVELRCDPISGHTALYWYRQSLGQGLEFLIYFQGNSAPDKSGLPSDRFSAERTGGSVSTLTIQRTQQEDSAVYLCASSPPDRGPETQYFGPGTRLLVL.

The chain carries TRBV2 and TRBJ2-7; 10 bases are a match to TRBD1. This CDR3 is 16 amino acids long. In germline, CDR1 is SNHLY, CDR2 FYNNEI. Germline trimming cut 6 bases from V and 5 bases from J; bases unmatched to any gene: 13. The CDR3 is CASRELPGQGSNEQYF. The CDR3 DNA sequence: TGTGCCAGCAGGGAACTTCCGGGACAGGGGTCCAACGAGCAGTACTTC. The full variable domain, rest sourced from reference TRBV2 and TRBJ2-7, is EPEVTQTPSHQVTQMGQEVILRCVPISNHLYFYWYRQILGQKVEFLVSFYNNEISEKSEIFDDQFSVERPDGSNFTLKIRSTKLEDSAMYFCASRELPGQGSNEQYFGPGTRLTVT.

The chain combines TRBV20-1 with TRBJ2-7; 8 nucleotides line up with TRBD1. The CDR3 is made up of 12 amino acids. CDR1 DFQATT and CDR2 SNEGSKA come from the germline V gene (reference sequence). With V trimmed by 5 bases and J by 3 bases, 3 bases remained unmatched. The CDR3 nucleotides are TGCAGTGCTGTTGGACAGGGCTACGAGCAGTACTTC. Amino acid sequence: CSAVGQGYEQYF.